A single sample gave rise to the 15 T cell receptor beta chains below, sequenced in a study of shared clonotypes between healthy human individuals. The protocol was immunoSEQ multiplex PCR, while the TCRdb copy is restricted to in-frame clones and leaves out a portion. The sample contains about 2 million clones, 90% to 95% of which appear only once. The specimen sequenced was naive CD4+ T cells sorted from blood. This sample's subset: CD45RA+ positively selected. The receptors come from a man between 18 and 35 years old in good health.

This sequence joins TRBV7-2 and TRBJ2-7; 9 bases align to TRBD2. This CDR3 region has 16 residues. Germline V lookup: CDR1 SGHTA, CDR2 FQGNSA. V shed 1 base and J 0 bases; nucleotides not matched to a gene: 4. DNA of the CDR3: TGTGCCAGCAGCTTAGGACTAGCGGTTAGCTCCTACGAGCAGTACTTC. It translates to CASSLGLAVSSYEQYF.

The rearrangement joins TRBV6-1 to TRBJ2-7; 7 bases map to TRBD2. V lost 0 bases, J lost 3 bases, and 2 bases stayed unmatched. The length of the CDR3 is 14 residues. Germline V gene sequence: CDR1 MNHNS, CDR2 SASEGT. The chain's CDR3 is CASSEAQRGYEQYF. CDR3 sequence (DNA): TGTGCCAGCAGTGAAGCCCAGCGGGGCTACGAGCAGTACTTC.

DNA for the CDR3: TGTGCCAGCAGGGAGCAGGGAAACAATGAGCAGTTCTTC. Protein sequence: CASREQGNNEQFF. The chain recombines TRBV6-5 with TRBJ2-1; possibly TRBD1 for D (5 bases). This CDR3 spans 13 amino acids. The germline CDR1 and CDR2 sequences are MNHEY and SVGAGI. Trimming cost V 6 bases and J 5 bases, with 11 bases left between them.

The V gene is TRBV14, the J gene TRBJ2-7; 9 nucleotides agree with TRBD2. The CDR3 contains 15 residues. CDR1 and CDR2 (germline): SGHDN, FVKESK. V lost 4 bases, J lost 4 bases, and 8 bases stayed unmatched. The CDR3 loop reads CASSRLAGDRYEQYF. The CDR3 coding sequence is TGTGCCAGCAGCCGATTAGCGGGAGACAGGTACGAGCAGTACTTC.

This sequence joins TRBV19 and TRBJ2-2, with D possibly matching TRBD2 (6 bases). This CDR3 has 16 residues. Trimming pared 3 bases from V and 4 bases from J, leaving 15 bases between. Germline V gene sequence: CDR1 LNHDA, CDR2 SQIVND (reference sequence). The CDR3 is CASSIPLAPGTGELFF. CDR3 DNA: TGTGCCAGTAGTATTCCACTAGCACCAGGCACCGGGGAGCTGTTTTTT.

This chain links TRBV5-1 with TRBJ1-3; D not certain. Germline V gives CDR1 SGHRS, CDR2 YFSETQ. The CDR3 covers 15 residues. V was shortened by 4 bases and J by 0 bases, with 11 bases between the two germline ends. The CDR3 region has the DNA TGCGCCAGCAGCATCCGCAGCGGCTCTGGAAACACCATATATTTT. It encodes CASSIRSGSGNTIYF.

The chain recombines TRBV28 with TRBJ1-2; tentative D call: TRBD1 (6 bases). CDR1 is MDHEN, CDR2 SYDVKM, per germline. V was shortened by 4 bases and J by 7 bases, with 16 bases between the two germline ends. This CDR3 has 14 amino acids. The chain's CDR3 is CASSSTTGFPGYTF. The CDR3 bases are TGTGCCAGCAGTTCCACTACAGGGTTTCCTGGCTACACCTTC.

The chain's CDR3 is CASSTGTTKNIQYF. In DNA, the CDR3 is TGTGCCAGCAGTACCGGGACTACCAAAAACATTCAGTACTTC. The rearrangement joins TRBV6-1 to TRBJ2-4, with TRBD2 matching 7 bases. Germline-derived CDR1 and CDR2 are MNHNS and SASEGT. The CDR3 runs to 14 residues. V lost 5 bases, J lost 2 bases, and 3 bases stayed unmatched.

This clone showed up just once. This chain links TRBV15 with TRBJ1-6; possible D gene TRBD1, 6 bases. The CDR3 extends over 14 amino acids. From germline, CDR1 is LNHNV and CDR2 YYDKDF (reference sequence). Trimming took off 8 bases at V and 9 bases at J, with 17 bases between the two ends. The CDR3 loop is CATGPDRTRSPLHF. The CDR3 DNA reads TGTGCCACCGGCCCAGACAGGACGCGTTCACCCCTCCACTTT.

The gene calls are TRBV5-1 and TRBJ2-3; D unclear. The ends were cut back, 5 bases at V and 0 bases at J, with 13 bases in the middle. Germline CDR1 SGHRS, CDR2 YFSETQ. The CDR3 spans 15 residues. The CDR3 sequence is CASSRSIPSTDTQYF. In nucleotides, the CDR3 is TGCGCCAGCAGTAGATCCATTCCTAGCACAGATACGCAGTATTTT.

This sequence joins TRBV19 and TRBJ1-5, with 7 bases fitting TRBD1. Germline CDR1 LNHDA, CDR2 SQIVND (reference sequence). V gave up 4 bases and J gave up 15 bases; unmatched junction bases: 6. The CDR3 loop spans 11 amino acids. The CDR3 bases are TGTGCCAGTAGTACCCGGGGGGACAGGCATTTT. As protein: CASSTRGDRHF.

This clone was seen only once. V usage is TRBV2 and J usage is TRBJ2-7, with unresolved D. CDR1 and CDR2 (germline): SNHLY, FYNNEI. V lost 1 base, J lost 2 bases, and 18 bases lay in between. The CDR3 spans 17 residues. CDR3 protein: CASSEGTRSTVTYEQYF. CDR3 in DNA: TGTGCCAGCAGTGAAGGAACCAGGTCTACGGTGACCTACGAGCAGTACTTC. Variable domain in full (rest from reference TRBV2 and TRBJ2-7): EPEVTQTPSHQVTQMGQEVILRCVPISNHLYFYWYRQILGQKVEFLVSFYNNEISEKSEIFDDQFSVERPDGSNFTLKIRSTKLEDSAMYFCASSEGTRSTVTYEQYFGPGTRLTVT.

The chain couples TRBV10-3 to TRBJ2-7; D may match TRBD1 or TRBD2 (5 bases each). The CDR3 extends over 16 amino acids. Looked up from germline, CDR1 is ENHRY and CDR2 is SYGVKD. The ends were cut back, 4 bases at V and 2 bases at J, with 18 bases in the middle. The CDR3: CAISVGTGSIPYEQYF. The CDR3 nucleotides are TGTGCCATCAGTGTCGGGACGGGGTCGATTCCCTACGAGCAGTACTTC.

This clone occurred once. V and J are TRBV7-2 and TRBJ1-1; 8 bases fit TRBD1. With 4 bases clipped from V and 5 bases from J, the junction kept 6 bases outside the gene matches. Per germline, CDR1 SGHTA and CDR2 FQGNSA. CDR3 length: 14 amino acids. DNA for the CDR3: TGTGCCAGCAGCTCCGACAGGGGCGAAACTGAAGCTTTCTTT. Encoded protein: CASSSDRGETEAFF.

The rearrangement joins TRBV5-1 to TRBJ2-5; maybe TRBD1 (6 bases). Per the germline V gene, CDR1 is SGHRS and CDR2 is YFSETQ. This CDR3 has 15 amino acids. The ends were cut back, 0 bases at V and 4 bases at J, with 13 bases in the middle. The CDR3 DNA is TGCGCCAGCAGCTTGGGACAGGCAGTTGGAGAGACCCAGTACTTC. This encodes CASSLGQAVGETQYF.